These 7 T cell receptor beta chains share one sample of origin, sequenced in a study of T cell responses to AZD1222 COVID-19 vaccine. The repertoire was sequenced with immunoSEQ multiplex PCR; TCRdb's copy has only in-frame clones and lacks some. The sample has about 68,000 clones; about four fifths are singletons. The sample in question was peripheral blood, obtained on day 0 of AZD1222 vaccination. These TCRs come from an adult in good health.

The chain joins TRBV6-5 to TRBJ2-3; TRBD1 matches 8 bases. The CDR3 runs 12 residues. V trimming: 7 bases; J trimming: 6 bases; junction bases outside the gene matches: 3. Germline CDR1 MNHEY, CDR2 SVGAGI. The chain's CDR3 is CASTTGGDTQYF. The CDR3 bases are TGTGCCAGCACTACAGGGGGGGATACGCAGTATTTT.

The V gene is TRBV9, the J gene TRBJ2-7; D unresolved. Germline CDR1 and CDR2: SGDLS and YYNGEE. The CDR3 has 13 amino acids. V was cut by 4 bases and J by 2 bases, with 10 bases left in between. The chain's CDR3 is CASSPRPTYEQYF. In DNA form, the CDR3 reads TGTGCCAGCAGCCCCCGGCCAACCTACGAGCAGTACTTC. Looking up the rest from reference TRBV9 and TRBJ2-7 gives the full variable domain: DSGVTQTPKHLITATGQRVTLRCSPRSGDLSVYWYQQSLDQGLQFLIQYYNGEERAKGNILERFSAQQFPDLHSELNLSSLELGDSALYFCASSPRPTYEQYFGPGTRLTVT.

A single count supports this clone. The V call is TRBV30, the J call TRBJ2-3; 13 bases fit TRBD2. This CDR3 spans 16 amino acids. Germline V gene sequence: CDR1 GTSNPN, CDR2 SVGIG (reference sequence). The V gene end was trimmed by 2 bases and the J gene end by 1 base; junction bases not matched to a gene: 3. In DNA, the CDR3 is TGTGCCTGGAGTACAGGGACTAGCGGGGGCACAGATACGCAGTATTTT. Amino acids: CAWSTGTSGGTDTQYF.

Written as DNA, the CDR3 is TGTGCCAGCAGCTCGACAGGGGGGGTCGATACGCAGTATTTT. It encodes CASSSTGGVDTQYF. J is TRBJ2-3 and V is TRBV7-9, with 9 bases that match TRBD1. The CDR3 consists of 14 residues. Trimming took 4 bases from V and 6 from J; bases not matched to a gene: 5. Germline V gene lookup returns CDR1 SEHNR and CDR2 FQNEAQ (reference sequence).

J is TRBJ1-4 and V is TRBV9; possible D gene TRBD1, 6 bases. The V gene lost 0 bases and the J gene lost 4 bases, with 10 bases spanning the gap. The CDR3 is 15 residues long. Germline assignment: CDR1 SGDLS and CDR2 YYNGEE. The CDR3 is CASSVGFRGNEKLFF. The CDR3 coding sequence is TGTGCCAGCAGCGTAGGGTTCAGGGGTAATGAAAAACTGTTTTTT. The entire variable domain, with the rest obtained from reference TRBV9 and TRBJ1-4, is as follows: DSGVTQTPKHLITATGQRVTLRCSPRSGDLSVYWYQQSLDQGLQFLIQYYNGEERAKGNILERFSAQQFPDLHSELNLSSLELGDSALYFCASSVGFRGNEKLFFGSGTQLSVL.

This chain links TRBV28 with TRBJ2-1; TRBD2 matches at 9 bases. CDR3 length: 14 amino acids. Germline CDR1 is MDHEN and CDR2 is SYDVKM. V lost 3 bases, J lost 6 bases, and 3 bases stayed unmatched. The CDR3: CASSFSGGGNEQFF. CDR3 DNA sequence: TGTGCCAGCAGTTTTAGCGGGGGAGGCAATGAGCAGTTCTTC.

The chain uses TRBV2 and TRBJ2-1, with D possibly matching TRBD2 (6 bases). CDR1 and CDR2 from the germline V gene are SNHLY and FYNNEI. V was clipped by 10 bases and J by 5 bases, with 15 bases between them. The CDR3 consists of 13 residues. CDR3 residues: CATMGGLDNEQFF. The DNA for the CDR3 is TGTGCCACCATGGGGGGATTAGACAATGAGCAGTTCTTC.